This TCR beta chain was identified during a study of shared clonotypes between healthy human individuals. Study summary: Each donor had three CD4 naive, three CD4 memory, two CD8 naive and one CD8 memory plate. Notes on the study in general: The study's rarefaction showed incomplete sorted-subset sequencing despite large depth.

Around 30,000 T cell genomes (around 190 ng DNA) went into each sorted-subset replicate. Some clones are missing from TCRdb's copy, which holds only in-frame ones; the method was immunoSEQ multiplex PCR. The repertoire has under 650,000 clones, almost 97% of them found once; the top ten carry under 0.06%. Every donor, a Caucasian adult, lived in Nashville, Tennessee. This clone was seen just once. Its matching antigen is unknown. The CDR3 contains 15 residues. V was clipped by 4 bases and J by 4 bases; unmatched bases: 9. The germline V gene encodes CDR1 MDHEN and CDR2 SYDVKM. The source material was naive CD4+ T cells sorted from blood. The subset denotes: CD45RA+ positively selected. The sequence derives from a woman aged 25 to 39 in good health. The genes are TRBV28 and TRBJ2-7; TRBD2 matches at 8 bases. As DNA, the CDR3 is TGTGCCAGCAGTTCGCCCGGGGGGGTAGTATACGAGCAGTACTTC. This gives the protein CASSSPGGVVYEQYF.